This T cell receptor beta chain was recovered during a study of blood T cell repertoires in COVID-19. Study information: Some COVID-19 samples were acute and others convalescent; all came from the United States, Italy and Spain. T cells, B-cell-depleted T cells, or PBMCs supplied cDNA or gDNA.

Generated by immunoSEQ multiplex PCR, the TCRdb table keeps only in-frame clones and is missing some. The sample consists of 250,000 to 350,000 clones, about 81% of them appearing once. One Seattle source followed patients from active infection through their disease course. The germline CDR1 and CDR2 sequences are SGHTA and FQGNSA. V lost 1 base and J lost 8, with 12 bases in between. The CDR3 sequence is 14 residues long. The chain combines TRBV7-2 with TRBJ1-5; unclear D gene. The specimen sequenced was peripheral blood. This TCR came from a human donor with COVID-19, enrolled during active disease. The donor label of this sample is uncertain. The CDR3 DNA reads as TGTGCCAGCAGCTTAGTTCCGGTTTTAGAGCCCCAGCATTTT. This codes for CASSLVPVLEPQHF.